This TCR beta chain emerged from a study of blood T cell repertoires in COVID-19. This clone was recorded only once. Germline CDR1 MNHNY, CDR2 SVGAGI (reference sequence). CDR3 length equals 14 residues. The germline V and J ends were trimmed by 5 bases and 4 bases, with 13 bases remaining between them. Produced via immunoSEQ multiplex PCR; TCRdb's table is partial and in-frame only. The sample lists approximately 140,000 clones, 88% seen once, with more than 9% in the top ten. J is TRBJ2-3 and V is TRBV6-6, with TRBD2 as a possible D gene (5 bases). Sequencing was done on a sample of peripheral blood. This receptor was obtained from a man aged 45-65 years with active or convalescent COVID-19. The CDR3 coding sequence is TGTGCCAGCAGTACCCCGGGGATTTCAGATACGCAGTATTTT. The encoded protein is CASSTPGISDTQYF.